The rows below give T cell receptor beta chains drawn from one sample of a study of T cells after yellow fever vaccination. TCRdb fed the 5' RACE reads into MiXCR, producing one record per CDR3 protein. Of some 300,000 distinct CDR3 sequences listed, approximately 8% were seen once; the top ten hold 17%. Sequencing used PBMCs, obtained approximately 47 days after the first yellow fever vaccination. The receptors stem from a man aged 18 to 30 who received the YFV17D yellow fever vaccine. CDR3s include the opening cysteine and the closing phenylalanine or tryptophan. The order of the fields is clone size, V gene, J gene, D gene, CDR3 DNA, CDR3 protein. D genes are given only for firm matches. Only part of the rows carry a size: once, few, many, or a class if the clone is expanded.

-	TRBV5-1	TRBJ2-3	TRBD2	TGCGCCAGCAGCCTTACTAGCGGGGATCGAACTTTTATGGGGTTT	CASSLTSGDRTFMGF
-	TRBV5-5	TRBJ2-4	-	TGTGCCAGCAGCCCCGGGACGAGAGGTCCCCCGGGAAACATTCAGTACTTC	CASSPGTRGPPGNIQYF
-	TRBV24-1	TRBJ2-5	TRBD1	TGTGCCACCAGTGACCGGGCGGACAGGGGAGAGACCCAGTACTTC	CATSDRADRGETQYF
-	TRBV5-1	TRBJ2-1	TRBD1	TGCGCCAGTAGCTGGACAGGGGCCAACAATGAGCAGTTCTTC	CASSWTGANNEQFF
few	TRBV4-2	TRBJ2-4	TRBD1	TGTGCCAGCAGCCAAAGAGGGGGGACAGGGAAAAACATTCAGTACTTC	CASSQRGGTGKNIQYF
many	TRBV5-1	TRBJ2-7	-	TGCGCCAGCAGCTTGGGTCCAGGGATGGCCTACGAGCAGTACTTC	CASSLGPGMAYEQYF
-	TRBV5-1	TRBJ2-5	TRBD2	TGCGCCAGCAGCCCCGGGACTAGCGGGGGGGGAGAGACCCAGTACTTC	CASSPGTSGGGETQYF
many	TRBV9	TRBJ2-3	TRBD2	TGTGCCAGCAGCGTAGACCCTAGCGGGGGGGCAGATACGCAGTATTTT	CASSVDPSGGADTQYF
-	TRBV5-1	TRBJ2-5	TRBD1	TGCGCCAGCAGCTTCTTTAACAGGGGGTTCCAGACCCAGTACTTC	CASSFFNRGFQTQYF
few	TRBV5-1	TRBJ2-1	-	TGCGCCAGCAGCTTGGGTAGCGTAACCTACAATGAGCAGTTCTTC	CASSLGSVTYNEQFF
-	TRBV28	TRBJ2-3	-	TGTGCCAGCAGGACGGGATACACAGATACGCAGTATTTT	CASRTGYTDTQYF
few	TRBV12-3/TRBV12-4	TRBJ1-2	-	TGTGCCAGCAGTTTACGAGCCCGGGGGGGTAACTATGGCTACACCTTC	CASSLRARGGNYGYTF
-	TRBV7-9	TRBJ2-3	-	TGTGCCAGCAGCTTCGGGGAGATTCTTAGGGGAGATACGCAGTATTTT	CASSFGEILRGDTQYF
few	TRBV12-3/TRBV12-4	TRBJ2-1	TRBD2	TGTGCCAGCAGTCCCACCTGGCGGGGGGTAATCAATGAGCAGTTCTTC	CASSPTWRGVINEQFF
-	TRBV6-5	TRBJ1-2	TRBD1	TGTGCCAGCAGTTTGGGGACAGGGGCGATCAACTATGGCTACACCTTC	CASSLGTGAINYGYTF
-	TRBV5-5	TRBJ1-5	-	TGTGCCAGCAGCTTGTTGGGTGATAGCAATCAGCCCCAGCATTTT	CASSLLGDSNQPQHF
few	TRBV23-1	TRBJ2-1	TRBD2	TGCGCCAGCAGCGGTTCTAGCGGGGATAACAATGAGCAGTTCTTC	CASSGSSGDNNEQFF